This T cell receptor (beta chain) was identified in a study of CD8 T cells in Susac syndrome. Whole-study findings and limits: It was acknowledged by the study that relatively few individuals were included in its TCR sequencing and HLA analysis.

The CD8+ and CD4+ T cells were isolated magnetically using a negative isolation approach, whereas the TEMRA cells were enriched by FACS. CDR3 length: 14 residues. Trimming stripped 6 bases from V and 3 bases from J, with 15 bases between. CDR1 is MDHEN, CDR2 SYDVKM, per germline. Roughly 0.45 to 1 ug RNA was reverse transcribed with random hexamers. One entry per CDR3 protein, called by TCRdb with MiXCR from the immunoSEQ multiplex PCR reads. Here the sample spans 330,000 or so distinct CDR3 sequences, 75% to 90% being singletons. Remarks on this clonotype: What it recognizes is unknown.

The chain recombines TRBV28 with TRBJ2-7; the D call may be TRBD1 or TRBD2 (5 bases each). This TCR was sampled from a human donor with multiple sclerosis. The sequenced sample was CD8+ T cells from PBMCs. This chain's CDR3 is CASRGRGDLYEQYF. DNA for the CDR3: TGTGCCAGCAGGGGACGAGGGGACCTCTACGAGCAGTACTTC.